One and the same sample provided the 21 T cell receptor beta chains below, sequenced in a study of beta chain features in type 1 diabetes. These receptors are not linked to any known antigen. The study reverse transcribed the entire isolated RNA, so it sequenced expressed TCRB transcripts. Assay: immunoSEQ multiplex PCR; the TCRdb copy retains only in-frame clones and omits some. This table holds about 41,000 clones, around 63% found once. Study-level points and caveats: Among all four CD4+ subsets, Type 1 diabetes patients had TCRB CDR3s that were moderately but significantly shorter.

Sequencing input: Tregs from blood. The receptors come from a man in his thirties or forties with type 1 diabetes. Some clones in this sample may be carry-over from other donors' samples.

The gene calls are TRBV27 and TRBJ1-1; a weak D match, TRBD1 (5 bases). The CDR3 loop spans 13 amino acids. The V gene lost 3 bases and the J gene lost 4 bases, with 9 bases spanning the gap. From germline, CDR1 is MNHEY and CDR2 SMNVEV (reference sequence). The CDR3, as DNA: TGTGCCAGCAGTTTTTGGGGCGGCACTGAAGCTTTCTTT. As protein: CASSFWGGTEAFF.

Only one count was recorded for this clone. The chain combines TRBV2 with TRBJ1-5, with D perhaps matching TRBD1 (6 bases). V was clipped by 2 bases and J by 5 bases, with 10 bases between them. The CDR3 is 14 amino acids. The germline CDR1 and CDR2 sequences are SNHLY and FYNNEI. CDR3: CASSEQGTYQPQHF. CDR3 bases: TGTGCCAGCAGTGAACAGGGGACCTATCAGCCCCAGCATTTT. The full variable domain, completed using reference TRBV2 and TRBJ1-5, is EPEVTQTPSHQVTQMGQEVILRCVPISNHLYFYWYRQILGQKVEFLVSFYNNEISEKSEIFDDQFSVERPDGSNFTLKIRSTKLEDSAMYFCASSEQGTYQPQHFGDGTRLSIL.

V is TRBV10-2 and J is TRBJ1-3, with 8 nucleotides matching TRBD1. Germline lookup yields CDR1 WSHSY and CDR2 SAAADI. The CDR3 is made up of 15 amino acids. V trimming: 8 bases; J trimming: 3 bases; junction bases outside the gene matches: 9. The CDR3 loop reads CASRRQGNDGNTIYF. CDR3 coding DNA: TGCGCCAGCCGTAGACAGGGGAATGATGGAAACACCATATATTTT.

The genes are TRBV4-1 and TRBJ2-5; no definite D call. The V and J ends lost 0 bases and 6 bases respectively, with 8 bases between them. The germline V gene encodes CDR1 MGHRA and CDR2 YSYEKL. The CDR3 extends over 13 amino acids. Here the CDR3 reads CASSQDEVQTQYF. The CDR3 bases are TGCGCCAGCAGCCAAGACGAGGTTCAGACCCAGTACTTC.

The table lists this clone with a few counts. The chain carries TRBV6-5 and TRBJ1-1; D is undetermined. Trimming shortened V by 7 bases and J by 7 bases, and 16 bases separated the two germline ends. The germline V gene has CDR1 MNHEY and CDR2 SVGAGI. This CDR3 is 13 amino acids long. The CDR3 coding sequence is TGTGCCAGCACCCTCCTGTTAGGGAGTGAAGCTTTCTTT. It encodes CASTLLLGSEAFF.

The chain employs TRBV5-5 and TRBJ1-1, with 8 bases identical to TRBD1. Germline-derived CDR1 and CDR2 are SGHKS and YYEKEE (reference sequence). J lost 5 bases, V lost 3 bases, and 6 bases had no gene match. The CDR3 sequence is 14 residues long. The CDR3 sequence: CASSSYRGETEAFF. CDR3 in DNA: TGTGCCAGCAGCTCTTACAGGGGGGAGACTGAAGCTTTCTTT.

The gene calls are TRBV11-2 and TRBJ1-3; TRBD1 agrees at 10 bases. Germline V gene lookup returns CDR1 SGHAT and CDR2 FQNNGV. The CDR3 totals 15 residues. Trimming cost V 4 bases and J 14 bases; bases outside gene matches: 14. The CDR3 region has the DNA TGTGCCAGCAGCTCCTTGACAGGGGGCCCCAGTTCACTATATTTT. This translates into CASSSLTGGPSSLYF.

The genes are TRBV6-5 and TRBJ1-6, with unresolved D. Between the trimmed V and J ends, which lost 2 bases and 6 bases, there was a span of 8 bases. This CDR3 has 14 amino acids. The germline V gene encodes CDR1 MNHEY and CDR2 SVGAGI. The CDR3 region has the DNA TGTGCCAGCAGTTACGAGTGGGCTAATTCACCCCTCCACTTT. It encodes CASSYEWANSPLHF.

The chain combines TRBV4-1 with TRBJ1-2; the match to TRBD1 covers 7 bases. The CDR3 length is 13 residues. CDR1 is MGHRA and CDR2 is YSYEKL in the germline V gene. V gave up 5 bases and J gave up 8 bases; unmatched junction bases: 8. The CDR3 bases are TGCGCCAGCAGCTTCGGGACAGTCGCCGGCTACACCTTC. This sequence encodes CASSFGTVAGYTF.

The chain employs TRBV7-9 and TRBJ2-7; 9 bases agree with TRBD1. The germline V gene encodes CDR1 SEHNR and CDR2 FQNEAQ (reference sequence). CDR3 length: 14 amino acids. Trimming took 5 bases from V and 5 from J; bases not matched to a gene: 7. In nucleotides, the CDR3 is TGTGCCAGCAGCCTAGGGGGACAGGGCCACGAGCAGTACTTC. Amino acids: CASSLGGQGHEQYF. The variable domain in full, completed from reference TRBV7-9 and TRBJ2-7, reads DTGVSQNPRHKITKRGQNVTFRCDPISEHNRLYWYRQTLGQGPEFLTYFQNEAQLEKSRLLSDRFSAERPKGSFSTLEIQRTEQGDSAMYLCASSLGGQGHEQYFGPGTRLTVT.

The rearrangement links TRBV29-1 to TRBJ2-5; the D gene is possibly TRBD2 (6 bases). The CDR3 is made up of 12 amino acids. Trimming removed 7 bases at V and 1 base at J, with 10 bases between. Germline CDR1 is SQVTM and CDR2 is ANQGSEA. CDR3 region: CSGRGPQETQYF. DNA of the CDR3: TGCAGCGGGCGGGGACCCCAAGAGACCCAGTACTTC. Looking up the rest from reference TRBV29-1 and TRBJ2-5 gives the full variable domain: SAVISQKPSRDICQRGTSLTIQCQVDSQVTMMFWYRQQPGQSLTLIATANQGSEATYESGFVIDKFPISRPNLTFSTLTVSNMSPEDSSIYLCSGRGPQETQYFGPGTRLLVL.

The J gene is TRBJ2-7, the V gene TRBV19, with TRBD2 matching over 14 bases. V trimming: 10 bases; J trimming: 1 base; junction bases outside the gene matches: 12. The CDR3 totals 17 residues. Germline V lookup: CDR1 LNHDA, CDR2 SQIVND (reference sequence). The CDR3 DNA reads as TGTGCCACCCAGAAGGGGACTAGCGGGGGATTGTCCTACGAGCAGTACTTC. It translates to CATQKGTSGGLSYEQYF.

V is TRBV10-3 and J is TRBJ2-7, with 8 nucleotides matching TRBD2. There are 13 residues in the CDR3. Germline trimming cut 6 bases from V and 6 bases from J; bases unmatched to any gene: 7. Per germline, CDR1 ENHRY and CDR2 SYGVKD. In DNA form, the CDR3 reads TGTGCCATCAGGACGGGGGGGCCGGGCGAGCAGTACTTC. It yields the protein CAIRTGGPGEQYF.

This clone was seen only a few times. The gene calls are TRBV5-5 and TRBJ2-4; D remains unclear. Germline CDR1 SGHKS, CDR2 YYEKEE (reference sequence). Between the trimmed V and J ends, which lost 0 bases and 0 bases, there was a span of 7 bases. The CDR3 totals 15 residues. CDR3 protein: CASSLGPQAKNIQYF. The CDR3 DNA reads TGTGCCAGCAGCTTGGGGCCCCAAGCCAAAAACATTCAGTACTTC.

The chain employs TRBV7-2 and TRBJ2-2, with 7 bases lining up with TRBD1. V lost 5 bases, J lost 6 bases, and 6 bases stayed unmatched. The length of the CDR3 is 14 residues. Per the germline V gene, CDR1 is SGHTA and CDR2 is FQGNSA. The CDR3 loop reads CASSRQGWAGELFF. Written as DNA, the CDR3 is TGTGCCAGCAGCCGACAGGGTTGGGCCGGGGAGCTGTTTTTT.

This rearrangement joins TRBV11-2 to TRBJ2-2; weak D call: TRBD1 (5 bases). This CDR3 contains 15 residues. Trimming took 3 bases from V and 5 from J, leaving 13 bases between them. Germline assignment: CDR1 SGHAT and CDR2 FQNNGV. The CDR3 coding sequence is TGTGCCAGCAGCTTTACAGGTTTTGGTACCGGGGAGCTGTTTTTT. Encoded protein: CASSFTGFGTGELFF.

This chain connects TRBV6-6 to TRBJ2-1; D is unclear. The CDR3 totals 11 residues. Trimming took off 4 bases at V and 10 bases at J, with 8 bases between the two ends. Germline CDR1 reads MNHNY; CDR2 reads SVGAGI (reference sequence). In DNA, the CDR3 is TGTGCCAGCAGTTTACGAGAGGAGCAGTTCTTC. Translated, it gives CASSLREEQFF.

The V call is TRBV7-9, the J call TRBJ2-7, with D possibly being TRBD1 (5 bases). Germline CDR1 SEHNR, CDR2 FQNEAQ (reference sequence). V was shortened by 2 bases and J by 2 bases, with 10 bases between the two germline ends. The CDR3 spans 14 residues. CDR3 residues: CASSLLEGAYEQYF. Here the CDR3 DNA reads TGTGCCAGCAGCTTACTGGAAGGGGCCTACGAGCAGTACTTC.

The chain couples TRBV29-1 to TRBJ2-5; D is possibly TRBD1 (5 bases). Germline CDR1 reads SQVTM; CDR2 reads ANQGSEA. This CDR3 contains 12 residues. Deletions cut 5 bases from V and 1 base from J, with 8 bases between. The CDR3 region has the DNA TGCAGCGTTAGACAGACCCAAGAGACCCAGTACTTC. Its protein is CSVRQTQETQYF.

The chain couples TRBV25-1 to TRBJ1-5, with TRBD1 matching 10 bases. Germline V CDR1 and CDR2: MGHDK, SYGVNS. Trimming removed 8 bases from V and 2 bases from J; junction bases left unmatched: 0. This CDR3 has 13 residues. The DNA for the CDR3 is TGTGCCAGCGGACAGGGGGGCAATCAGCCCCAGCATTTT. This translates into CASGQGGNQPQHF.

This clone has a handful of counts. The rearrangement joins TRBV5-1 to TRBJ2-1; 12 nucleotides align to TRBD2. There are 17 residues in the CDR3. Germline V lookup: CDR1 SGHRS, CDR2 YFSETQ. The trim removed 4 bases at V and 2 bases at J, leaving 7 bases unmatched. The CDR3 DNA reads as TGCGCCAGCAGCCTATGGACTAGCGGGACCACCTACAATGAGCAGTTCTTC. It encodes CASSLWTSGTTYNEQFF.